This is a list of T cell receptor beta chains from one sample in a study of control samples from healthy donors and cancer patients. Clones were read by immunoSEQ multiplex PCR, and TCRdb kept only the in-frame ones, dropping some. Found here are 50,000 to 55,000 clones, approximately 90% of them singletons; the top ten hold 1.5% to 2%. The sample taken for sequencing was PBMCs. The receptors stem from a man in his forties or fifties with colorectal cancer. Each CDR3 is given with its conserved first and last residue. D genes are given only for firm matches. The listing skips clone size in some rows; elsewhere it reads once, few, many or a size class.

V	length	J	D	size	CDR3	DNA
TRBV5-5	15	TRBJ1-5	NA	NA	CASSLGAVINQPQHF	TGTGCCAGCAGCTTGGGGGCAGTTATCAATCAGCCCCAGCATTTT
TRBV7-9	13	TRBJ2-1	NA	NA	CASSLEIHNEQFF	TGTGCCAGCAGCTTAGAAATCCACAATGAGCAGTTCTTC
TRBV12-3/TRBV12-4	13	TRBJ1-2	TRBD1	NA	CASSLGTGSGYTF	TGTGCCAGCAGTTTAGGGACAGGGAGCGGCTACACCTTC
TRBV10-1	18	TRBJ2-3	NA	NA	CASSATVWGGGSTDTQYF	TGCGCCAGCAGTGCAACTGTGTGGGGAGGGGGTAGCACAGATACGCAGTATTTT
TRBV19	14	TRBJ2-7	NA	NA	CASSTSGTAYEQYF	TGTGCCAGTAGTACATCCGGGACTGCCTACGAGCAGTACTTC
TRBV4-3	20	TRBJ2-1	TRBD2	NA	CASSQENPGLAGGPHNEQFF	TGCGCCAGCAGCCAAGAAAACCCGGGACTAGCGGGAGGGCCTCACAATGAGCAGTTCTTC
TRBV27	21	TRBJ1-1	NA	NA	CASSLLSTYRFRLRGDTEAFF	TGTGCCAGCAGTTTATTGTCAACCTACAGATTTAGATTAAGAGGGGACACTGAAGCTTTCTTT
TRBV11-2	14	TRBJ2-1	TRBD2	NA	CASSRGGSYNEQFF	TGTGCCAGCAGCCGCGGGGGTTCCTACAATGAGCAGTTCTTC
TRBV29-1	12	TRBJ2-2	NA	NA	CTIREGAGELFF	TGCACCATAAGAGAGGGGGCCGGGGAGCTGTTTTTT
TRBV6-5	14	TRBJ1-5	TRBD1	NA	CASSTGTGDQPQHF	TGTGCCAGCAGTACCGGGACAGGGGATCAGCCCCAGCATTTT
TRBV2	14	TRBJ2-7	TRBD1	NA	CASSDGQGAYEQYF	TGTGCCAGCAGTGACGGACAGGGGGCCTACGAGCAGTACTTC
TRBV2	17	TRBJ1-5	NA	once	CASSDRRHATSNQPQHF	TGTGCCAGCAGTGATCGCCGACACGCTACTAGCAATCAGCCCCAGCATTTT
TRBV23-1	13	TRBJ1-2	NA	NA	CASSHGRNYGYTF	TGCGCCAGCAGTCATGGCAGGAACTATGGCTACACCTTC
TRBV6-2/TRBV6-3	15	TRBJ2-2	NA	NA	CASSDDSVPGVELFF	TGTGCCAGCAGCGATGACAGCGTTCCAGGCGTGGAGCTGTTTTTT
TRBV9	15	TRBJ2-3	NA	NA	CASSARALSTDTQYF	TGTGCCAGCAGCGCCAGAGCCCTTAGCACAGATACGCAGTATTTT
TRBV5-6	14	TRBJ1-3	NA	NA	CASSPPGRGNTIYF	TGTGCCAGCAGCCCACCGGGCAGGGGAAACACCATATATTTT
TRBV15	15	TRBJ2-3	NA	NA	CATSHPADSTDTQYF	TGTGCCACCAGCCACCCAGCGGATAGCACAGATACGCAGTATTTT
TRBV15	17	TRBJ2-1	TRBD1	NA	CATSGSLRDRGNNEQFF	TGTGCCACCAGCGGCAGCTTGAGGGACAGGGGTAACAATGAGCAGTTCTTC
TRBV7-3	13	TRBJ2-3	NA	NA	CASSPSNTDTQYF	TGTGCCAGCAGCCCCTCGAACACAGATACGCAGTATTTT
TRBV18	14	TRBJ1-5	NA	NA	CASSPEQRNQPQHF	TGTGCCAGCTCACCGGAGCAGCGCAATCAGCCCCAGCATTTT
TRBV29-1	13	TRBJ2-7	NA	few	CSAGMGRGFEQYF	TGCAGCGCCGGGATGGGCCGGGGATTCGAGCAGTACTTC
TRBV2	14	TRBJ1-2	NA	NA	CASRGQKTNYGYTF	TGTGCCAGCAGAGGACAAAAGACTAACTATGGCTACACCTTC
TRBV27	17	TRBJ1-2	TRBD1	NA	CASAITRDRGIKSGYTF	TGTGCCAGCGCTATAACCCGGGACAGGGGGATCAAAAGTGGCTACACCTTC
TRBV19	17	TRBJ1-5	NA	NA	CASSIVRGLRGNQPQHF	TGTGCCAGTAGTATAGTTCGCGGGCTCCGAGGGAATCAGCCCCAGCATTTT
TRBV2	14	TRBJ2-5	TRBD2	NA	CASRTGLAQETQYF	TGTGCCAGCAGAACGGGACTAGCGCAAGAGACCCAGTACTTC
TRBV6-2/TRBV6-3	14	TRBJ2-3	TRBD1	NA	CASSTGGEADTQYF	TGTGCCAGCAGCACAGGGGGCGAAGCAGATACGCAGTATTTT
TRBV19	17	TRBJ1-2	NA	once	CASSPFDSRPGAYGYTF	TGTGCCAGTAGTCCATTCGATTCTCGTCCGGGGGCCTATGGCTACACCTTC
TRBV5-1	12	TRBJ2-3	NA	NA	CASSLQTDTQYF	TGCGCCAGCAGCTTGCAGACAGATACGCAGTATTTT
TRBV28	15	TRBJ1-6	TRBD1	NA	CASSLAGTVTSPLHF	TGTGCCAGCAGTTTGGCCGGGACAGTGACTTCACCCCTCCACTTT
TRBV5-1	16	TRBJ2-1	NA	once	CASSLIWRGPYNEQFF	TGCGCCAGCAGCCTCATCTGGCGGGGGCCTTACAATGAGCAGTTCTTC
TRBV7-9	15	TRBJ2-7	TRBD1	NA	CASSSLRDRGSEQYF	TGTGCCAGCAGCTCGCTCCGGGACAGGGGGTCGGAGCAGTACTTC
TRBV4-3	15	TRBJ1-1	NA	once	CASSQEFGPNTEAFF	TGCGCCAGCAGCCAAGAATTTGGTCCGAACACTGAAGCTTTCTTT
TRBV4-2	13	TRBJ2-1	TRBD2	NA	CASSQDREGEQFF	TGTGCCAGCAGCCAAGATCGGGAGGGTGAGCAGTTCTTC
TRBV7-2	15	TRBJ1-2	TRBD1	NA	CASSLRAGGTYGYTF	TGTGCCAGCAGCTTAAGGGCAGGGGGGACGTATGGCTACACCTTC
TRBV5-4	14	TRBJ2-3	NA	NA	CASSLEYRTDTQYF	TGTGCCAGCAGCTTGGAATACCGTACAGATACGCAGTATTTT
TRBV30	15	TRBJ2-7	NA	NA	CAWSGVGAGVGEQYF	TGTGCCTGGAGTGGAGTGGGGGCAGGGGTGGGCGAGCAGTACTTC
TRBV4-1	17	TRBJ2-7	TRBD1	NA	CASSPKKTGGISYEQYF	TGCGCCAGCAGCCCGAAAAAGACAGGGGGTATCTCCTACGAGCAGTACTTC
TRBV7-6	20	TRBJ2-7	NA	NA	CASSLAPISPSGTTYYEQYF	TGTGCCAGCAGCTTAGCGCCAATCAGTCCTTCCGGGACAACCTACTACGAGCAGTACTTC
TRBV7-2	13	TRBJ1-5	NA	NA	CASSENRDQPQHF	TGTGCCAGCAGCGAGAACAGGGATCAGCCCCAGCATTTT
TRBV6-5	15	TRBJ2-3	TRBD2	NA	CASFGLAGRTDTQYF	TGTGCCAGCTTTGGACTAGCGGGACGCACAGATACGCAGTATTTT
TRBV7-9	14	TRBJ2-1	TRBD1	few	CASSSRTGGHEQFF	TGTGCCAGCAGCTCACGGACAGGGGGCCATGAGCAGTTCTTC
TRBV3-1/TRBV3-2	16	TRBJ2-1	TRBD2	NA	CASSRVGLAGVVEQFF	TGTGCCAGCAGCCGCGTCGGCCTAGCGGGAGTTGTTGAGCAGTTCTTC
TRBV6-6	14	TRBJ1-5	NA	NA	CASRNPQGGQPQHF	TGTGCCAGCAGAAATCCTCAGGGTGGTCAGCCCCAGCATTTT
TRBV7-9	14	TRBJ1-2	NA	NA	CASSSGGRSYGYTF	TGTGCCAGCAGCTCCGGTGGACGGTCCTATGGCTACACCTTC
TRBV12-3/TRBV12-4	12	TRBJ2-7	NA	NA	CASSLTSYEQYF	TGTGCCAGCAGTTTAACTAGCTACGAGCAGTACTTC
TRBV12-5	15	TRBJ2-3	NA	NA	CASGGGLSGTDTQYF	TGTGCTAGTGGGGGTGGACTTTCTGGGACAGATACGCAGTATTTT
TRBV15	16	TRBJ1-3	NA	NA	CATSRDRQASGNTIYF	TGTGCCACCAGCAGAGATAGACAGGCCTCTGGAAACACCATATATTTT
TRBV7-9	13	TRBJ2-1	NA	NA	CASSLAGEWEQFF	TGTGCCAGCAGCTTAGCGGGCGAATGGGAGCAGTTCTTC
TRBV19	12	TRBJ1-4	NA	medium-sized	CASGPLKAKLFF	TGTGCCAGCGGCCCCCTCAAGGCGAAACTGTTTTTT
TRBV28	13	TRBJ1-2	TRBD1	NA	CASVVQGAFGYTF	TGTGCCAGCGTCGTACAGGGGGCTTTCGGCTACACCTTC
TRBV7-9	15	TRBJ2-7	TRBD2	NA	CASSLASGRDYEQYF	TGTGCCAGCAGCTTAGCTAGCGGGAGGGACTACGAGCAGTACTTC